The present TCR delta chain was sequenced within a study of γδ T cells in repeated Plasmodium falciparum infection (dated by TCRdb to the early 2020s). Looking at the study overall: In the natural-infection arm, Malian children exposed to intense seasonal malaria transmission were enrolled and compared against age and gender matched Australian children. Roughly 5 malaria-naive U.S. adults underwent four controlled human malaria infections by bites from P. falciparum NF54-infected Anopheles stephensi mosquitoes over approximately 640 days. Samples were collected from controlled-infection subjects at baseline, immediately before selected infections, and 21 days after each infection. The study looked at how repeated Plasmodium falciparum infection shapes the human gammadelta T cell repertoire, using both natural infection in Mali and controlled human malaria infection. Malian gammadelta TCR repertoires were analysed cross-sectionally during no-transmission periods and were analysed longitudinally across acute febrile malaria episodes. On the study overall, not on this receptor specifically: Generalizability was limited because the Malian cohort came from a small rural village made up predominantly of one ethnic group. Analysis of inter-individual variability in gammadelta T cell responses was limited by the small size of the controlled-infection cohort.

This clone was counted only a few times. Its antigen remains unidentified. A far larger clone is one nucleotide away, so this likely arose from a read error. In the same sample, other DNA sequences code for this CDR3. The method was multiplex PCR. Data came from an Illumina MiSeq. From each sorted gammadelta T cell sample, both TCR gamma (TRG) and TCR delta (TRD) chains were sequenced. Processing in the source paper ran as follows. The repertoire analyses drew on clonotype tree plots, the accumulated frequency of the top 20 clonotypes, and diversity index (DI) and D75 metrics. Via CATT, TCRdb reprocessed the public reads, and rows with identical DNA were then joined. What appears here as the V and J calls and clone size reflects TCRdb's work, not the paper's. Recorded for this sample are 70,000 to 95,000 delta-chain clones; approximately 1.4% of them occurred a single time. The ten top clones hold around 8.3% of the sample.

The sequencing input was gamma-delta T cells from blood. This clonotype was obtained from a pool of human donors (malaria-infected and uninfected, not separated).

In nucleotides, the sequence is TGCGCCTGTGACCCACGGATACTACTTCCTCCTTGTACTGGGGGATACATCGCCGATAAACTCATCTTT. Its protein is CACDPRILLPPCTGGYIADKLIF. The sequence links TRDV2 to TRDJ1; TRDD3 matches 12 bases in the middle. Here the J gene came from matching the DNA to germline, since TCRdb omits it. The germline V gene encodes CDR1 GEAIGNYY and CDR2 EKD. The CDR3 has 23 amino acids, counting the end cysteine and phenylalanine. Left in the record is the CDR3 DNA by itself, 69 bases read in frame from the first base.